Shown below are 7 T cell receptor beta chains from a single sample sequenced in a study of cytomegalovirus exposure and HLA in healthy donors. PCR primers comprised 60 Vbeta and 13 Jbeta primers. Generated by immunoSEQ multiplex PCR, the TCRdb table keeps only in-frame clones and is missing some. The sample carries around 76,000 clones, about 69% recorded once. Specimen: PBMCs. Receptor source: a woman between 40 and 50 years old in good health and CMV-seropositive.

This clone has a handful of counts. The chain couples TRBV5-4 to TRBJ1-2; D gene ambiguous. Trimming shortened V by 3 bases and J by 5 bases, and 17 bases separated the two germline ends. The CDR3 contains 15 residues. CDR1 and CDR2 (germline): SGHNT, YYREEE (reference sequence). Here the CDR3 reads CASSSMAVSLYGYTF. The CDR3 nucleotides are TGTGCCAGCAGCTCGATGGCGGTTTCCTTATATGGCTACACCTTC.

Here the CDR3 DNA reads TGCGCCAGCAGGGTCGCTAGCGGGAGCTTCTCTGGGGCCAACGTCCTGACTTTC. Its translation: CASRVASGSFSGANVLTF. This chain connects TRBV5-1 to TRBJ2-6; TRBD2 agrees at 10 bases. With 5 bases clipped from V and 0 bases from J, the junction kept 8 bases outside the gene matches. The CDR3 is 18 amino acids. Germline lookup yields CDR1 SGHRS and CDR2 YFSETQ.

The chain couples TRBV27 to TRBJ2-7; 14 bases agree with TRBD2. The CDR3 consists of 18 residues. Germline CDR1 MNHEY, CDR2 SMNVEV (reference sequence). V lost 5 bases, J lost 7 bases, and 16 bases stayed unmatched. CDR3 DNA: TGTGCCAGCAGTACGTGGACTAGCGGGAGGTCATATCTACGGGAGCAGTACTTC. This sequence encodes CASSTWTSGRSYLREQYF.

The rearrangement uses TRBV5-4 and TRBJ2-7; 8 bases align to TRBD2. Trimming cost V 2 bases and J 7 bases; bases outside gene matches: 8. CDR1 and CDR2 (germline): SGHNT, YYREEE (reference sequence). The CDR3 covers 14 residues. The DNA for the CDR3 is TGTGCCAGCAGCTTAGCGGGAGTATCGGGAGAGCAGTACTTC. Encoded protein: CASSLAGVSGEQYF.

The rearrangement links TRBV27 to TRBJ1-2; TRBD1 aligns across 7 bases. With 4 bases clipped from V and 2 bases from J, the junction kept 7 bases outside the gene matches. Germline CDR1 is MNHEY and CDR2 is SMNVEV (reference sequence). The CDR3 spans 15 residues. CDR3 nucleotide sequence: TGTGCCAGCAGTTCGGCCGGGACAGACAACTATGGCTACACCTTC. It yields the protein CASSSAGTDNYGYTF.

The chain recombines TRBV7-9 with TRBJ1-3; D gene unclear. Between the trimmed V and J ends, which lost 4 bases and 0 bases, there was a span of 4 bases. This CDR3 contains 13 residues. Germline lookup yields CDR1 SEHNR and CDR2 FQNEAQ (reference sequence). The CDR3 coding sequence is TGTGCCAGCAGCTCGGGCTCTGGAAACACCATATATTTT. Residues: CASSSGSGNTIYF.

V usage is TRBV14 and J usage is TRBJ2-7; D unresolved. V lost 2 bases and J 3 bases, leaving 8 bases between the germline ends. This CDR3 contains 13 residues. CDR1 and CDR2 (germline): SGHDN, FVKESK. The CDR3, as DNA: TGTGCCAGCAGCCAATCGTCAGGCTACGAGCAGTACTTC. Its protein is CASSQSSGYEQYF.